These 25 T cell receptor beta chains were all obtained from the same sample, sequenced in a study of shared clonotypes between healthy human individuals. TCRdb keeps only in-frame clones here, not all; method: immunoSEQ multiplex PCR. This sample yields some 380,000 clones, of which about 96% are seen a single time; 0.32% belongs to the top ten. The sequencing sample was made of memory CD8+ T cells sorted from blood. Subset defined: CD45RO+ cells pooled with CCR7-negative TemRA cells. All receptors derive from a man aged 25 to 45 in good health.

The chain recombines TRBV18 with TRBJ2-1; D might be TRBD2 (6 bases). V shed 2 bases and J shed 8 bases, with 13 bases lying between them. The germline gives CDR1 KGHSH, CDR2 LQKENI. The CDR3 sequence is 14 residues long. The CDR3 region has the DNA TGTGCCAGCTCACCAGGTGTGGGAGGACATGAGCAGTTCTTC. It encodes CASSPGVGGHEQFF.

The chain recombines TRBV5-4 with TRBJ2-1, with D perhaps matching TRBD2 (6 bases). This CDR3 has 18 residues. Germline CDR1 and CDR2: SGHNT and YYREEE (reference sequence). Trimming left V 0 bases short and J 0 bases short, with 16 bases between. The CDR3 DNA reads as TGTGCCAGCAGCTTGGCCATGGGGACTCGGAGCTCCTACAATGAGCAGTTCTTC. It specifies CASSLAMGTRSSYNEQFF.

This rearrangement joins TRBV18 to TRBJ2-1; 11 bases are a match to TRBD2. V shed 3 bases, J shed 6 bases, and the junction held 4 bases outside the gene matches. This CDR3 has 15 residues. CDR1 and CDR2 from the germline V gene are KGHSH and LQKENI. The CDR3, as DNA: TGTGCCAGCTCACCCCTAGCGGGAGGTTCCAATGAGCAGTTCTTC. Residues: CASSPLAGGSNEQFF.

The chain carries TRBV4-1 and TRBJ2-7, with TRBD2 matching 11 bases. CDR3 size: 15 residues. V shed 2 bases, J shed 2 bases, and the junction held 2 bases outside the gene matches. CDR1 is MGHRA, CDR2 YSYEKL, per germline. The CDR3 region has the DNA TGCGCCAGCAGCCAACCGGGACTAGCGGCCTACGAGCAGTACTTC. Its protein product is CASSQPGLAAYEQYF.

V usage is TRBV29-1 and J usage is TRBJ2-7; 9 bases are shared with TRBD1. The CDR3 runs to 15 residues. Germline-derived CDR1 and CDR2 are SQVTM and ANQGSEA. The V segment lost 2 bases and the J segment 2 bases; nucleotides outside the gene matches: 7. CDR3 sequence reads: CSVETGQGEPYEQYF. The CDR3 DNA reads TGCAGCGTTGAAACGGGACAGGGAGAACCCTACGAGCAGTACTTC.

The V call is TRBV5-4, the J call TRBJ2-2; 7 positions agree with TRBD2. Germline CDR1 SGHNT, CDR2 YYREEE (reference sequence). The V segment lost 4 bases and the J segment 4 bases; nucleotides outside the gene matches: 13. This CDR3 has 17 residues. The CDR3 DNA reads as TGTGCCAGCAGCCTCCCAGTGGGAGGGCAGAGCACCGGGGAGCTGTTTTTT. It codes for CASSLPVGGQSTGELFF. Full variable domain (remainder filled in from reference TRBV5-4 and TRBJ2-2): ETGVTQSPTHLIKTRGQQVTLRCSSQSGHNTVSWYQQALGQGPQFIFQYYREEENGRGNFPPRFSGLQFPNYSSELNVNALELDDSALYLCASSLPVGGQSTGELFFGEGSRLTVL.

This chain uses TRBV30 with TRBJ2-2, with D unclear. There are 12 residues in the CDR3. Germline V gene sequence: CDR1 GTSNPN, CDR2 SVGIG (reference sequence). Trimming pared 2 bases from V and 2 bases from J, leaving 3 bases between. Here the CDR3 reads CAWSLNTGELFF. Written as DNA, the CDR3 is TGTGCCTGGAGTCTAAACACCGGGGAGCTGTTTTTT.

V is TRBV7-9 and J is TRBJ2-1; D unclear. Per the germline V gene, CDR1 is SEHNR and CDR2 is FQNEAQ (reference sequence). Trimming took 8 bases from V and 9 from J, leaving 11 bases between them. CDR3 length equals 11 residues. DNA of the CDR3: TGTGCCAGCTCCCGTATGAGTGAGCAGTTCTTC. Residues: CASSRMSEQFF. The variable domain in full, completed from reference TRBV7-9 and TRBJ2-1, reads DTGVSQNPRHKITKRGQNVTFRCDPISEHNRLYWYRQTLGQGPEFLTYFQNEAQLEKSRLLSDRFSAERPKGSFSTLEIQRTEQGDSAMYLCASSRMSEQFFGPGTRLTVL.

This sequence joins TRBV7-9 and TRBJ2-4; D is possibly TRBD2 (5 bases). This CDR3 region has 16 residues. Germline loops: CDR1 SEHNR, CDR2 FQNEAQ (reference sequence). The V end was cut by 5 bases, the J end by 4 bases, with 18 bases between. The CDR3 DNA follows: TGTGCCAGCAGCCCAGACCGGAGGCCCTTAAAAAACATTCAGTACTTC. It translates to CASSPDRRPLKNIQYF. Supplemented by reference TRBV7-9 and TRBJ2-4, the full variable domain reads DTGVSQNPRHKITKRGQNVTFRCDPISEHNRLYWYRQTLGQGPEFLTYFQNEAQLEKSRLLSDRFSAERPKGSFSTLEIQRTEQGDSAMYLCASSPDRRPLKNIQYFGAGTRLSVL.

Written as DNA, the CDR3 is TGTGCCAGCAGCTCACCGGGACTAGCGGGAGAAGAGACCCAGTACTTC. Amino acids: CASSSPGLAGEETQYF. The rearrangement links TRBV7-8 to TRBJ2-5; 14 bases align to TRBD2. The V segment lost 4 bases and the J segment 3 bases; nucleotides outside the gene matches: 4. CDR1 and CDR2 (germline): SGHVS, FQNEAQ. The length of the CDR3 is 16 residues. Looking up the rest from reference TRBV7-8 and TRBJ2-5 gives the full variable domain: GAGVSQSPRYKVAKRGQDVALRCDPISGHVSLFWYQQALGQGPEFLTYFQNEAQLDKSGLPSDRFFAERPEGSVSTLKIQRTQQEDSAVYLCASSSPGLAGEETQYFGPGTRLLVL.

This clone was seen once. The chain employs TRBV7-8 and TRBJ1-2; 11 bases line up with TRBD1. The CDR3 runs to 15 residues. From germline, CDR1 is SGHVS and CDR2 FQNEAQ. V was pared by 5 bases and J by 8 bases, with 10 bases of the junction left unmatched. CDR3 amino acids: CASSPEPDRGQGYTF. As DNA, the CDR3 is TGTGCCAGCAGCCCAGAACCGGACAGGGGGCAAGGCTACACCTTC.

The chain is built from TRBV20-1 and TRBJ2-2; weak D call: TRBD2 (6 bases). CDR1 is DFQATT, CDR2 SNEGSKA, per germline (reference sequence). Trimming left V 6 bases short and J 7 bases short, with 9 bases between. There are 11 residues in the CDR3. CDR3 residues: CSAREDGELFF. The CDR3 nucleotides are TGCAGTGCCAGGGAGGACGGGGAGCTGTTTTTT.

The CDR3: CASRKADTQYF. CDR3 in DNA: TGCGCCAGCAGGAAGGCAGATACGCAGTATTTT. This chain joins TRBV5-1 and TRBJ2-3; D is ambiguous. The CDR3 is 11 residues long. V dropped 5 bases and J dropped 4 bases, with 5 bases sitting between them. Germline V gene data show CDR1 as SGHRS and CDR2 as YFSETQ.

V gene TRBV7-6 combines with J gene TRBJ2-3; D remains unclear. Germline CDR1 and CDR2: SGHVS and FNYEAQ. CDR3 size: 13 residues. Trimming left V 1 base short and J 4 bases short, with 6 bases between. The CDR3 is CASSLVGPDTQYF. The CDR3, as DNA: TGTGCCAGCAGCTTAGTCGGGCCAGATACGCAGTATTTT.

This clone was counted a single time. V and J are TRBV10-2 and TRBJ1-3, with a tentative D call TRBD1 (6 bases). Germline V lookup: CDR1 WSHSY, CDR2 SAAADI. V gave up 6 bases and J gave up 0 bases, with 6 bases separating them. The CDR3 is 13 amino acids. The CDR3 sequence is CASRDSSGNTIYF. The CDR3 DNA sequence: TGCGCCAGCAGGGACAGCTCTGGAAACACCATATATTTT.

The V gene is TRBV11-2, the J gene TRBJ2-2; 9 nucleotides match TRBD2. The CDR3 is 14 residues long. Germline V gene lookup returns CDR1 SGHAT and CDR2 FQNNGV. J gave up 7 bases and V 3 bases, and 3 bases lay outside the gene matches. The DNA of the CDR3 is TGTGCCAGCAGCTTCGGCGGGAGGGACGGGGAGCTGTTTTTT. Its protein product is CASSFGGRDGELFF.

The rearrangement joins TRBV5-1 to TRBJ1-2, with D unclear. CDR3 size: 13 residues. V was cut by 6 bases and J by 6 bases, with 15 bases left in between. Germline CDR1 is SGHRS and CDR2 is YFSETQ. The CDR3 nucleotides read TGCGCCAGCACACGCGGGCCTCTCGATGGCTACACCTTC. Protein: CASTRGPLDGYTF.

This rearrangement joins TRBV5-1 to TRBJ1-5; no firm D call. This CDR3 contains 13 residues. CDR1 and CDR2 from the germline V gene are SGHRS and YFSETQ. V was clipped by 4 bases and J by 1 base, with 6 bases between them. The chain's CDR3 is CASSQGSNQPQHF. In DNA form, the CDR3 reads TGCGCCAGCAGCCAAGGGAGCAATCAGCCCCAGCATTTT.

The CDR3 DNA sequence: TGTGCCAGCACACAACTAGCGGGAGGGGCCAACGTCCTGACTTTC. This encodes CASTQLAGGANVLTF. The chain recombines TRBV28 with TRBJ2-6, with 10 bases matching TRBD2. The CDR3 runs to 15 residues. Germline-derived CDR1 and CDR2 are MDHEN and SYDVKM. The junction had 4 bases not matched to a gene; V was cut back by 7 bases and J by 4 bases.

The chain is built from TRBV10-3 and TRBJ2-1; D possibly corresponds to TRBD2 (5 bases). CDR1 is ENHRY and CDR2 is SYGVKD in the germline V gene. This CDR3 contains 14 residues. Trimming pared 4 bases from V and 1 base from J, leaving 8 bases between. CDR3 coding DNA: TGTGCCATCAGTGGAGGGTTTTCCTACAATGAGCAGTTCTTC. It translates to CAISGGFSYNEQFF.

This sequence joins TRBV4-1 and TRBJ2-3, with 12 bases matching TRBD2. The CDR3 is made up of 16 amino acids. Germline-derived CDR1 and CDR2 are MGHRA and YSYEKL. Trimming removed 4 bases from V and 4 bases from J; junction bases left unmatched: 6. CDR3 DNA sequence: TGCGCCAGCAGCCCCCTAGCGGGAGGGCAGGCAGATACGCAGTATTTT. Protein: CASSPLAGGQADTQYF.

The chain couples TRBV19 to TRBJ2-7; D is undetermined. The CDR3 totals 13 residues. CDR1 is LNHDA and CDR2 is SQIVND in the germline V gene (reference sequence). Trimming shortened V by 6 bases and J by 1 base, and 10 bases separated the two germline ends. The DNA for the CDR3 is TGTGCCAGTAGGCCCGCTACGTCCTACGAGCAGTACTTC. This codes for CASRPATSYEQYF.

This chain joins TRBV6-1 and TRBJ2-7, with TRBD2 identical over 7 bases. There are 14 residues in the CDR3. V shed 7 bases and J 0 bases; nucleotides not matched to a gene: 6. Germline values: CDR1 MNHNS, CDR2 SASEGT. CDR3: CASNPAGSSYEQYF. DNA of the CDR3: TGTGCCAGCAATCCAGCGGGGAGCTCCTACGAGCAGTACTTC.

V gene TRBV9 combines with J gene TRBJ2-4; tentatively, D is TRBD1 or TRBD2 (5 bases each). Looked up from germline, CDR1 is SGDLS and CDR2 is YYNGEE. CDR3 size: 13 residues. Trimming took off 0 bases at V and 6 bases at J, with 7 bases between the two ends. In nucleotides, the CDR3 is TGTGCCAGCAGCGTAGCTGGGGGAAACATTCAGTACTTC. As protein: CASSVAGGNIQYF.

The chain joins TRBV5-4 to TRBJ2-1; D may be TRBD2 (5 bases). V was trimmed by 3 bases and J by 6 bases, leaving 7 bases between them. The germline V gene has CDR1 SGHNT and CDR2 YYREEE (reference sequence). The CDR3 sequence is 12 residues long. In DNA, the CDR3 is TGTGCCAGCAGCTCTACTAGCAATGAGCAGTTCTTC. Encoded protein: CASSSTSNEQFF. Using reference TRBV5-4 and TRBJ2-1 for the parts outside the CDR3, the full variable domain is ETGVTQSPTHLIKTRGQQVTLRCSSQSGHNTVSWYQQALGQGPQFIFQYYREEENGRGNFPPRFSGLQFPNYSSELNVNALELDDSALYLCASSSTSNEQFFGPGTRLTVL.